The rows below give T cell receptor beta chains drawn from one sample of a study of OX40 agonist ivuxolimab in advanced cancers. The method was immunoSEQ multiplex PCR; TCRdb's version includes in-frame clones alone and lacks a portion of them. The repertoire consists of 40,000 or so clones, with about 80% occurring once and the leading ten covering roughly 15%. The material sequenced was CD4+ or CD8+ T cells sorted from blood, taken in a trial of the OX40 agonist ivuxolimab. The receptors were gathered from an adult with an advanced solid tumor such as melanoma, head and neck, liver or kidney cancer. CDR3s include the opening cysteine and the closing phenylalanine or tryptophan. The order of the fields is D gene, V gene, clone size, J gene, CDR3 protein, CDR3 DNA. The D gene is left open where the match is weak. Expanded clones are given a class, and other clones once, few, many or no size at all.

d_call: NA; v_call: TRBV28; clone_size: NA; j_call: TRBJ2-1; cdr3_aa: CASGEDYRSYNEQFF; cdr3_nt: TGTGCCAGCGGGGAGGACTACCGGTCCTACAATGAGCAGTTCTTC
d_call: NA; v_call: TRBV6-5; clone_size: NA; j_call: TRBJ2-1; cdr3_aa: CASSTGGGYNEQFF; cdr3_nt: TGTGCCAGCAGTACAGGGGGGGGTTACAATGAGCAGTTCTTC
d_call: NA; v_call: TRBV27; clone_size: NA; j_call: TRBJ2-7; cdr3_aa: CASSSDRFYEQYF; cdr3_nt: TGTGCCAGCAGTTCCGACAGGTTTTACGAGCAGTACTTC
d_call: TRBD1; v_call: TRBV6-5; clone_size: NA; j_call: TRBJ1-2; cdr3_aa: CASRTGQGPNYGYTF; cdr3_nt: TGTGCCAGCCGAACCGGACAGGGACCTAACTATGGCTACACCTTC
d_call: NA; v_call: TRBV6-1; clone_size: NA; j_call: TRBJ2-3; cdr3_aa: CATGRHAKGTDTQYF; cdr3_nt: TGTGCCACCGGGCGACACGCAAAGGGGACAGATACGCAGTATTTT
d_call: NA; v_call: TRBV4-3; clone_size: once; j_call: TRBJ2-3; cdr3_aa: CASSPSGGVGTDTQYF; cdr3_nt: TGCGCCAGCAGCCCATCTGGGGGAGTCGGGACAGATACGCAGTATTTT
d_call: TRBD2; v_call: TRBV6-1; clone_size: NA; j_call: TRBJ2-1; cdr3_aa: CASNYLLADNEQFF; cdr3_nt: TGTGCCAGCAACTATCTTCTAGCGGACAATGAGCAGTTCTTC
d_call: TRBD2; v_call: TRBV2; clone_size: few; j_call: TRBJ2-7; cdr3_aa: CASSLIAGVRDEQYF; cdr3_nt: TGTGCCAGCAGTCTGATAGCGGGGGTGAGGGACGAGCAGTACTTC
d_call: TRBD2; v_call: TRBV7-9; clone_size: NA; j_call: TRBJ2-3; cdr3_aa: CASSGPQRGLTDTQYF; cdr3_nt: TGTGCCAGCAGCGGCCCCCAGCGGGGACTAACAGATACGCAGTATTTT
d_call: TRBD2; v_call: TRBV7-3; clone_size: NA; j_call: TRBJ2-7; cdr3_aa: CASSQLAGTDYEQYF; cdr3_nt: TGCGCCAGCAGCCAACTAGCGGGGACAGACTACGAGCAGTACTTC
d_call: NA; v_call: TRBV6-6; clone_size: NA; j_call: TRBJ2-7; cdr3_aa: CASSSGGEQYF; cdr3_nt: TGTGCCAGCAGTTCTGGGGGCGAGCAGTACTTC
d_call: NA; v_call: TRBV6-5; clone_size: NA; j_call: TRBJ1-4; cdr3_aa: CASSYGGTNEKLFF; cdr3_nt: TGTGCCAGCAGTTACGGGGGGACTAATGAAAAACTGTTTTTT
d_call: TRBD1; v_call: TRBV9; clone_size: NA; j_call: TRBJ2-2; cdr3_aa: CASSVGDRVYTGELFF; cdr3_nt: TGTGCCAGCAGCGTAGGAGACAGGGTGTACACCGGGGAGCTGTTTTTT